Each of the 23 T cell receptor beta chains below was sequenced from the same sample in a study of cytomegalovirus exposure and HLA in healthy donors. Vbeta (60) and Jbeta (13) primers were used in the PCR. Method: immunoSEQ multiplex PCR; TCRdb's copy keeps in-frame clones and lacks some. Among over 150,000 clones listed, roughly 76% were seen once. The specimen was PBMCs. The receptors were gathered from a human donor in good health.

The chain has TRBV7-3 and TRBJ1-1; D remains unclear. The CDR3 spans 15 residues. Germline V gives CDR1 SGHTA, CDR2 FQGTGA. The V gene lost 2 bases and the J gene lost 0 bases, with 10 bases spanning the gap. The CDR3 bases are TGTGCCAGCAGCTTATTCGACACGATGAACACTGAAGCTTTCTTT. It is translated as CASSLFDTMNTEAFF.

The rearrangement links TRBV5-1 to TRBJ2-7; D is unclear. Germline CDR1 and CDR2: SGHRS and YFSETQ. The CDR3 has 13 amino acids. V was pared by 5 bases and J by 4 bases, with 13 bases between. CDR3 amino acids: CASRILVGYEQYF. The DNA of the CDR3 is TGCGCCAGCAGAATTCTAGTCGGTTACGAGCAGTACTTC.

The V call is TRBV19, the J call TRBJ1-2; TRBD1 matches 7 bases. The CDR3 length is 14 residues. The ends lost 1 base at V and 7 bases at J; junction bases unmatched: 6. Germline assignment: CDR1 LNHDA and CDR2 SQIVND (reference sequence). For the CDR3, the DNA is TGTGCCAGTAGTATAGTCGAGACAGGGATTGGCTACACCTTC. It specifies CASSIVETGIGYTF.

V usage is TRBV7-2 and J usage is TRBJ2-7; 7 bases fit TRBD1. J was trimmed by 3 bases and V by 3 bases; bases with no gene match: 2. The length of the CDR3 is 13 residues. Germline V lookup: CDR1 SGHTA, CDR2 FQGNSA. In DNA form, the CDR3 reads TGTGCCAGCAGCTTTTACAGGGGCTACGAGCAGTACTTC. Amino acids: CASSFYRGYEQYF.

CDR3 protein: CASSLDLGGGNEQFF. The CDR3, as DNA: TGTGCCAGCAGCTTAGATCTCGGGGGTGGGAATGAGCAGTTCTTC. V and J are TRBV7-2 and TRBJ2-1; tentatively, D is TRBD2 (6 bases). The CDR3 consists of 15 residues. V lost 1 base, J lost 7 bases, and 14 bases lay in between. Germline CDR1 reads SGHTA; CDR2 reads FQGNSA.

The chain carries TRBV10-3 and TRBJ1-1; TRBD1 aligns across 7 bases. With V trimmed by 4 bases and J by 4 bases, 6 bases remained unmatched. This CDR3 contains 14 residues. Looked up from germline, CDR1 is ENHRY and CDR2 is SYGVKD. The CDR3 reads CAISGTGAPTEAFF. The CDR3 DNA sequence: TGTGCCATCAGTGGAACAGGGGCCCCCACTGAAGCTTTCTTT.

V and J are TRBV11-2 and TRBJ2-7; D remains unclear. Germline assignment: CDR1 SGHAT and CDR2 FQNNGV. V was cut by 0 bases and J by 2 bases, with 17 bases left in between. This CDR3 is 17 amino acids long. The CDR3 is CASSLDLGFADTYEQYF. Written as DNA, the CDR3 is TGTGCCAGCAGCTTAGATCTCGGGTTTGCAGATACCTACGAGCAGTACTTC.

This clone was counted a single time. The chain recombines TRBV29-1 with TRBJ1-1, with 7 bases aligning to TRBD1. V lost 7 bases and J lost 4; bases outside the gene matches: 6. The CDR3 is 12 amino acids. Per the germline V gene, CDR1 is SQVTM and CDR2 is ANQGSEA. The CDR3 loop reads CSADREATEAFF. As DNA, the CDR3 is TGCAGCGCTGACAGGGAGGCCACTGAAGCTTTCTTT.

This rearrangement joins TRBV27 to TRBJ2-5; possible D gene TRBD2, 6 bases. The J call could be wrong; TRBJ2-7 is a better fit for the DNA end. Germline V gene data show CDR1 as MNHEY and CDR2 as SMNVEV (reference sequence). CDR3 length equals 14 residues. CDR3 in DNA: TGTGCCAGCGGATCCGGGACTCAGCCCTACGAGCAGTACTTC. This gives the protein CASGSGTQPYEQYF.

The chain links TRBV29-1 to TRBJ1-1; D is perhaps TRBD1 (6 bases). The CDR3 has 13 amino acids. V shed 7 bases and J shed 1 base, with 13 bases lying between them. Germline-derived CDR1 and CDR2 are SQVTM and ANQGSEA. The DNA of the CDR3 is TGCAGCGGGAGATTGGGACAGAACACTGAAGCTTTCTTT. Its protein is CSGRLGQNTEAFF.

The chain combines TRBV5-1 with TRBJ2-7; 10 bases match TRBD2. The CDR3 totals 15 residues. Trimming cost V 4 bases and J 1 base; bases outside gene matches: 5. Germline V lookup: CDR1 SGHRS, CDR2 YFSETQ. DNA of the CDR3: TGCGCCAGCAGCCCCGGGACTAGCGATTCCTACGAGCAGTACTTC. Amino acids: CASSPGTSDSYEQYF.

Regarding this clone: The junction departs from the called germline gene at one end, perhaps through a read error. CDR3 loop: CASSERRTGGLALVF. CDR3 in DNA: TGTGCCAGCAGCGAAAGACGGACCGGGGGACTAGCGCTCGTCTTT. The rearrangement links TRBV9 to TRBJ2-3; 10 nucleotides agree with TRBD2. The CDR3 sequence is 15 residues long. CDR1 is SGDLS, CDR2 YYNGEE, per germline.

CDR3 in DNA: TGTGCCAGCAGCCCCAACACAGATACGCAGTATTTT. It codes for CASSPNTDTQYF. The genes are TRBV6-5 and TRBJ2-3; D remains ambiguous. CDR1 MNHEY and CDR2 SVGAGI come from the germline V gene. The V and J ends lost 6 bases and 2 bases respectively, with 6 bases between them. The CDR3 length is 12 residues.

The chain has TRBV27 and TRBJ2-5; maybe TRBD1 (6 bases). CDR1 and CDR2 (germline): MNHEY, SMNVEV (reference sequence). The V end was cut by 6 bases, the J end by 5 bases, with 13 bases between. The CDR3 loop spans 13 amino acids. CDR3 nucleotide sequence: TGTGCCAGCAGCAACAGGGTTCGGGAGACCCAGTACTTC. It encodes CASSNRVRETQYF.

The rearrangement links TRBV7-8 to TRBJ2-7; maybe TRBD1 (6 bases). This CDR3 comprises 16 residues. Trimming stripped 3 bases from V and 4 bases from J, with 19 bases between. CDR1 and CDR2 (germline): SGHVS, FQNEAQ. CDR3 bases: TGTGCCAGCAGCTTTCGCCAGCCCGGGACACGGTACGAGCAGTACTTC. Protein sequence: CASSFRQPGTRYEQYF. The full variable domain, its missing parts supplied by reference TRBV7-8 and TRBJ2-7, is GAGVSQSPRYKVAKRGQDVALRCDPISGHVSLFWYQQALGQGPEFLTYFQNEAQLDKSGLPSDRFFAERPEGSVSTLKIQRTQQEDSAVYLCASSFRQPGTRYEQYFGPGTRLTVT.

The chain is built from TRBV6-1 and TRBJ2-7, with D unclear. V was clipped by 6 bases and J by 5 bases, with 8 bases between them. Per germline, CDR1 MNHNS and CDR2 SASEGT. The CDR3 is 11 amino acids. CDR3 nucleotides: TGTGCCAGCAGGTTGAAGCACGAGCAGTACTTC. It yields the protein CASRLKHEQYF.

This clone was counted only a few times. V usage is TRBV18 and J usage is TRBJ1-4, with D uncertain. Germline CDR1 KGHSH, CDR2 LQKENI. The V end lost 6 bases, the J end lost 2 bases, and 10 bases lay between the germline ends. This CDR3 contains 14 residues. The CDR3: CASSDGATNEKLFF. The CDR3, as DNA: TGTGCCAGCTCTGACGGAGCCACTAATGAAAAACTGTTTTTT.

The V gene is TRBV2, the J gene TRBJ2-3; 8 nucleotides agree with TRBD2. CDR1 SNHLY and CDR2 FYNNEI come from the germline V gene. CDR3 length: 15 residues. The V gene end was trimmed by 6 bases and the J gene end by 0 bases; junction bases not matched to a gene: 5. The DNA of the CDR3 is TGTGCCAGCAGAGAGACTAGCGCGAGCACAGATACGCAGTATTTT. Protein sequence: CASRETSASTDTQYF.

The chain combines TRBV6-6 with TRBJ1-1, with D possibly TRBD1 on 6 matching bases. The CDR3 has 13 residues. V was pared by 8 bases and J by 3 bases, with 13 bases between. Germline assignment: CDR1 MNHNY and CDR2 SVGAGI (reference sequence). Here the CDR3 DNA reads TGTGCCAGCTGTACAGGGTTGTACACTGAAGCTTTCTTT. Translating it yields CASCTGLYTEAFF.

This sequence joins TRBV4-2 and TRBJ2-3, with 13 positions matching TRBD2. The CDR3 runs 16 residues. The V gene end was trimmed by 2 bases and the J gene end by 6 bases; junction bases not matched to a gene: 5. Germline CDR1 is LGHNA and CDR2 is YNFKEQ. For the CDR3, the DNA is TGTGCCAGCAGCCAATTTACTAGCGGGGGGGCCGATACGCAGTATTTT. As protein: CASSQFTSGGADTQYF.

V usage is TRBV30 and J usage is TRBJ1-5; TRBD1 matches 7 bases. The CDR3 is 18 amino acids. Trimming took 0 bases from V and 0 from J; bases not matched to a gene: 11. Germline lookup yields CDR1 GTSNPN and CDR2 SVGIG (reference sequence). The DNA for the CDR3 is TGTGCCTGGAGTGTAGCCGCCAGGGGGAGCTATAGCAATCAGCCCCAGCATTTT. It codes for CAWSVAARGSYSNQPQHF.

The chain recombines TRBV5-6 with TRBJ2-4; TRBD1 matches at 7 bases. From germline, CDR1 is SGHDT and CDR2 YYEEEE. Trimming took 5 bases from V and 4 from J; bases not matched to a gene: 6. This CDR3 has 14 amino acids. The CDR3: CASRPKDRKNIQYF. CDR3 nucleotides: TGTGCCAGCAGACCAAAGGACAGGAAAAACATTCAGTACTTC.

The V and J genes are TRBV5-5 and TRBJ1-4; D is uncertain. V was pared by 0 bases and J by 8 bases, with 17 bases between. Germline V gene lookup returns CDR1 SGHKS and CDR2 YYEKEE (reference sequence). This CDR3 spans 16 amino acids. CDR3 residues: CASSLEMGLWNEKLFF. CDR3 DNA: TGTGCCAGCAGCTTGGAAATGGGCCTCTGGAACGAAAAACTGTTTTTT.